The 32 T cell receptor beta chains below were found in one sample sequenced in a study of cytomegalovirus exposure and HLA in healthy donors (dated by TCRdb to between 2016 and 2019). Library method: the immunoSEQ multiplex PCR assay. For the multiplex PCR, a mixture combining 60 forward primers for TCR Vbeta segments and 13 reverse primers for TCR Jbeta segments was used. The clones in this table, taken by TCRdb from immuneACCESS, are in-frame only. Not every clone is retained; where verified, under half of the shortfall comes from an unresolved V gene, and the cause of the rest is unknown. The table for this sample lists around 59,000 clones; about 83% of them were counted only once. The biggest ten clones account for about 1.6% of the sample. Sequenced: PBMCs. The receptor source for this set is a human donor in good health.

The V call is TRBV4-2, the J call TRBJ1-4; possibly TRBD1 for D (6 bases). The CDR3 runs 16 residues. Germline V lookup: CDR1 LGHNA, CDR2 YNFKEQ. V lost 1 base and J 4 bases, leaving 13 bases between the germline ends. For the CDR3, the DNA is TGTGCCAGCAGCCAAGGACAGGTTTCAATTAATGAAAAACTGTTTTTT. It yields the protein CASSQGQVSINEKLFF.

In regard to this clone: A junction end diverges from the germline sequence, so it may reflect a read error. The rearrangement uses TRBV7-2 and TRBJ2-2; 8 nucleotides line up with TRBD2. This CDR3 comprises 16 residues. CDR1 and CDR2 (germline): SGHTA, FQGNSA. CDR3 nucleotides: TGTGCCAGCAGCTCTAATAGCGGGATGAACACCGAGGAGCTGTTTTTT. Its translation is CASSSNSGMNTEELFF.

V and J are TRBV2 and TRBJ1-1; 8 nucleotides match TRBD1. Per germline, CDR1 SNHLY and CDR2 FYNNEI. V was clipped by 4 bases and J by 5 bases; unmatched bases: 6. The CDR3 runs 14 residues. CDR3 bases: TGTGCCAGCAGTGGTAATACAGGGGGGACTGAAGCTTTCTTT. Its protein is CASSGNTGGTEAFF. Full variable domain (remainder filled in from reference TRBV2 and TRBJ1-1): EPEVTQTPSHQVTQMGQEVILRCVPISNHLYFYWYRQILGQKVEFLVSFYNNEISEKSEIFDDQFSVERPDGSNFTLKIRSTKLEDSAMYFCASSGNTGGTEAFFGQGTRLTVV.

The chain links TRBV6-6 to TRBJ2-7; D is unclear. This CDR3 contains 14 residues. In germline, CDR1 is MNHNY, CDR2 SVGAGI (reference sequence). Trimming took 0 bases from V and 6 from J, leaving 12 bases between them. CDR3 nucleotides: TGTGCCAGCAGTTACTCGTACCCGAGTGGCGAGCAGTACTTC. Encoded protein: CASSYSYPSGEQYF.

V and J are TRBV5-8 and TRBJ1-1; no firm D call. This CDR3 is 14 amino acids long. Trimming left V 2 bases short and J 8 bases short, with 16 bases between. Germline V gene data show CDR1 as SGHTS and CDR2 as YDEGEE. The CDR3 coding sequence is TGTGCCAGCAGCTTCTTCGGGGTCGGTCGGGAAGCTTTCTTT. This gives the protein CASSFFGVGREAFF.

This chain connects TRBV10-3 to TRBJ2-1; 11 positions match TRBD2. The CDR3 extends over 18 amino acids. V shed 4 bases and J 4 bases; nucleotides not matched to a gene: 12. The V gene's germline CDR1 is ENHRY and CDR2 SYGVKD. The CDR3: CAISALDRGTSGYNEQFF. The CDR3 bases are TGTGCCATCAGTGCCCTTGATCGGGGGACTAGCGGATACAATGAGCAGTTCTTC.

In this sample, this clone turned up a few times. V and J are TRBV11-2 and TRBJ2-5; no definite D call. Trimming pared 6 bases from V and 2 bases from J, leaving 10 bases between. The CDR3 loop spans 13 amino acids. The germline gives CDR1 SGHAT, CDR2 FQNNGV. CDR3 coding DNA: TGTGCCAGCAGTGTCGAACAGCAAGAGACCCAGTACTTC. Encoded protein: CASSVEQQETQYF.

The rearrangement joins TRBV10-2 to TRBJ1-4; possibly TRBD1 for D (5 bases). V dropped 1 base and J dropped 7 bases, with 13 bases sitting between them. CDR1 is WSHSY and CDR2 is SAAADI in the germline V gene. The CDR3 has 15 amino acids. The CDR3 bases are TGCGCCAGCAGTGAGTTCGACAGTGGCGGTGAAAAACTGTTTTTT. It codes for CASSEFDSGGEKLFF.

This clone was observed a few times. The chain combines TRBV28 with TRBJ1-1; D is perhaps TRBD1 (5 bases). Germline assignment: CDR1 MDHEN and CDR2 SYDVKM. Trimming pared 3 bases from V and 5 bases from J, leaving 13 bases between. This CDR3 is 14 amino acids long. Here the CDR3 DNA reads TGTGCCAGCAGTTTGGCAGGGTCCCGAACTGAAGCTTTCTTT. Its translation is CASSLAGSRTEAFF. The whole variable domain, remainder taken from reference TRBV28 and TRBJ1-1, is DVKVTQSSRYLVKRTGEKVFLECVQDMDHENMFWYRQDPGLGLRLIYFSYDVKMKEKGDIPEGYSVSREKKERFSLILESASTNQTSMYLCASSLAGSRTEAFFGQGTRLTVV.

The chain employs TRBV18 and TRBJ2-7, with D perhaps matching TRBD1 (6 bases). This CDR3 is 16 amino acids long. V shed 2 bases and J shed 0 bases, with 14 bases lying between them. CDR1 and CDR2 from the germline V gene are KGHSH and LQKENI. The CDR3 spells CASSPGQPATSYEQYF. CDR3 sequence (DNA): TGTGCCAGCTCACCAGGACAGCCTGCAACCTCCTACGAGCAGTACTTC.

V and J are TRBV7-9 and TRBJ2-6, with D possibly TRBD1 on 7 matching bases. Germline loops: CDR1 SEHNR, CDR2 FQNEAQ (reference sequence). CDR3 length: 15 residues. V gave up 8 bases and J gave up 2 bases, with 13 bases separating them. The CDR3 nucleotides are TGTGCCAGCCCTCAGGGGGAGGCTGGGGCCAACGTCCTGACTTTC. Translation: CASPQGEAGANVLTF. The whole variable domain, filled in from reference TRBV7-9 and TRBJ2-6, reads DTGVSQNPRHKITKRGQNVTFRCDPISEHNRLYWYRQTLGQGPEFLTYFQNEAQLEKSRLLSDRFSAERPKGSFSTLEIQRTEQGDSAMYLCASPQGEAGANVLTFGAGSRLTVL.

The chain couples TRBV28 to TRBJ1-6; TRBD1 aligns across 8 bases. The V gene's germline CDR1 is MDHEN and CDR2 SYDVKM. V lost 6 bases to trimming and J lost 4 bases; unmatched junction nucleotides: 5. The CDR3 totals 15 residues. CDR3 amino acids: CASRVDRAYNSPLHF. The DNA for the CDR3 is TGTGCCAGCAGGGTGGACAGGGCGTATAATTCACCCCTCCACTTT.

The chain couples TRBV5-6 to TRBJ2-7; possible D gene TRBD1, 5 bases. CDR1 and CDR2 from the germline V gene are SGHDT and YYEEEE. The CDR3 covers 14 residues. The ends were cut back, 1 base at V and 2 bases at J, with 10 bases in the middle. CDR3 in amino acids: CASSLWGGTYEQYF. DNA for the CDR3: TGTGCCAGCAGCTTGTGGGGCGGTACCTACGAGCAGTACTTC.

The chain joins TRBV14 to TRBJ2-6, with D possibly TRBD2 on 5 matching bases. The V gene lost 0 bases and the J gene lost 0 bases, with 18 bases spanning the gap. This CDR3 comprises 20 residues. Germline CDR1 is SGHDN and CDR2 is FVKESK. Here the CDR3 reads CASSQEGLSSFYSGANVLTF. In DNA form, the CDR3 reads TGTGCCAGCAGCCAAGAGGGTTTGTCTAGCTTCTACTCTGGGGCCAACGTCCTGACTTTC.

V is TRBV15 and J is TRBJ1-4, with a tentative D call TRBD1 (5 bases). The CDR3 totals 16 residues. Trimming cost V 2 bases and J 4 bases, with 14 bases left between them. CDR1 and CDR2 from the germline V gene are LNHNV and YYDKDF (reference sequence). The CDR3 region has the DNA TGTGCCACCAGCAGACTCCGACAGAAGAGTAATGAAAAACTGTTTTTT. Translated: CATSRLRQKSNEKLFF.

V is TRBV5-1 and J is TRBJ1-1; 8 bases are shared with TRBD1. Germline values: CDR1 SGHRS, CDR2 YFSETQ. This CDR3 contains 15 residues. The trim removed 4 bases at V and 5 bases at J, leaving 10 bases unmatched. The CDR3 nucleotides read TGCGCCAGCAGCCCCGGACAGGGTTCCCCGACTGAAGCTTTCTTT. It is translated as CASSPGQGSPTEAFF.

The chain combines TRBV9 with TRBJ2-7; 9 bases align to TRBD1. Germline CDR1 reads SGDLS; CDR2 reads YYNGEE. The CDR3 has 18 residues. Losses at the gene ends were 0 bases for V and 1 base for J; bases not matched to a gene: 11. The CDR3 is CASSVEGNLGTGSYEQYF. The CDR3 nucleotides are TGTGCCAGCAGCGTAGAAGGGAATTTGGGGACAGGGTCCTACGAGCAGTACTTC.

This clone turned up a few times. The gene calls are TRBV30 and TRBJ1-4, with a weak D call TRBD1 (5 bases). CDR1 GTSNPN and CDR2 SVGIG come from the germline V gene (reference sequence). With 0 bases removed from V and 5 bases from J, the gap between germline ends came to 13 bases. The CDR3 spans 15 residues. This CDR3 is CAWSVAWGVNEKLFF. The CDR3 DNA follows: TGTGCCTGGAGTGTTGCTTGGGGGGTGAATGAAAAACTGTTTTTT.

V and J are TRBV13 and TRBJ2-5; tentatively, D is TRBD2 (6 bases). The germline CDR1 and CDR2 sequences are PRHDT and FYEKMQ (reference sequence). This CDR3 has 13 amino acids. V was clipped by 1 base and J by 9 bases, with 12 bases between them. As DNA, the CDR3 is TGTGCCAGCAGCTTAGTATATGGAGGGGCCCAGTACTTC. Its translation: CASSLVYGGAQYF.

The chain couples TRBV6-6 to TRBJ2-1; 9 nucleotides align to TRBD2. Per germline, CDR1 MNHNY and CDR2 SVGAGI (reference sequence). The ends lost 6 bases at V and 3 bases at J; junction bases unmatched: 3. This CDR3 has 14 amino acids. CDR3 in amino acids: CASSLAGDYNEQFF. Here the CDR3 DNA reads TGTGCCAGCAGCTTAGCGGGGGACTACAATGAGCAGTTCTTC.

The chain joins TRBV29-1 to TRBJ1-1; D might be TRBD1 (6 bases). Germline V CDR1 and CDR2: SQVTM, ANQGSEA. Trimming cost V 6 bases and J 6 bases, with 8 bases left between them. CDR3 length: 10 amino acids. The CDR3 region has the DNA TGCAGCGTGGGGGCCCCTGAAGCTTTCTTT. It encodes CSVGAPEAFF. The full variable domain, its missing parts supplied by reference TRBV29-1 and TRBJ1-1, is SAVISQKPSRDICQRGTSLTIQCQVDSQVTMMFWYRQQPGQSLTLIATANQGSEATYESGFVIDKFPISRPNLTFSTLTVSNMSPEDSSIYLCSVGAPEAFFGQGTRLTVV.

The V gene is TRBV7-2, the J gene TRBJ1-1, with D tentatively TRBD1 (6 bases). The CDR3 sequence is 15 residues long. Between the trimmed V and J ends, which lost 2 bases and 5 bases, there was a span of 15 bases. Germline lookup yields CDR1 SGHTA and CDR2 FQGNSA. CDR3 sequence reads: CASSLYQGPGTEAFF. CDR3 bases: TGTGCCAGCAGCTTATATCAGGGGCCAGGGACTGAAGCTTTCTTT.

V usage is TRBV28 and J usage is TRBJ1-6; D is unclear. The CDR3 spans 14 residues. V lost 1 base, J lost 7 bases, and 8 bases lay in between. Germline V gene lookup returns CDR1 MDHEN and CDR2 SYDVKM. The CDR3 DNA is TGTGCCAGCAGTTTATTACAAAAAAATTCACCCCTCCACTTT. Amino acid sequence: CASSLLQKNSPLHF. Filled out from reference TRBV28 and TRBJ1-6, the complete variable domain reads DVKVTQSSRYLVKRTGEKVFLECVQDMDHENMFWYRQDPGLGLRLIYFSYDVKMKEKGDIPEGYSVSREKKERFSLILESASTNQTSMYLCASSLLQKNSPLHFGNGTRLTVT.

The V and J genes are TRBV2 and TRBJ2-7, with TRBD2 matching 11 bases. The CDR3 is 14 residues long. J was trimmed by 0 bases and V by 10 bases; bases with no gene match: 5. Germline CDR1 reads SNHLY; CDR2 reads FYNNEI. CDR3 protein: CATETSGSSYEQYF. DNA of the CDR3: TGTGCCACCGAAACTAGCGGGAGCTCCTACGAGCAGTACTTC.

The V gene is TRBV4-3, the J gene TRBJ2-2, with 12 bases aligning to TRBD2. The CDR3 is 17 amino acids. Trimming removed 1 base from V and 2 bases from J; junction bases left unmatched: 2. From germline, CDR1 is LGHNA and CDR2 YSLEER. CDR3 protein: CASSQGLAGVNTGELFF. CDR3 nucleotides: TGCGCCAGCAGCCAAGGACTAGCGGGAGTTAACACCGGGGAGCTGTTTTTT.

The CDR3: CASSRTWGPNYGYTF. The CDR3 coding sequence is TGTGCCAGCAGCAGGACGTGGGGCCCTAACTATGGCTACACCTTC. V and J are TRBV9 and TRBJ1-2; tentatively, D is TRBD1 (5 bases). The CDR3 totals 15 residues. V lost 4 bases and J 0 bases, leaving 13 bases between the germline ends. In germline, CDR1 is SGDLS, CDR2 YYNGEE. The full variable domain, in which reference TRBV9 and TRBJ1-2 provide the parts outside the CDR3, is DSGVTQTPKHLITATGQRVTLRCSPRSGDLSVYWYQQSLDQGLQFLIQYYNGEERAKGNILERFSAQQFPDLHSELNLSSLELGDSALYFCASSRTWGPNYGYTFGSGTRLTVV.

The chain carries TRBV7-9 and TRBJ2-5; 8 bases are shared with TRBD2. V was pared by 3 bases and J by 3 bases, with 3 bases of the junction left unmatched. Germline CDR1 and CDR2: SEHNR and FQNEAQ (reference sequence). This CDR3 is built from 14 residues. The CDR3 loop reads CASSFGGGKETQYF. CDR3 DNA sequence: TGTGCCAGCAGCTTCGGGGGGGGGAAAGAGACCCAGTACTTC.

The gene calls are TRBV9 and TRBJ2-1; tentative D call: TRBD2 (6 bases). The germline V and J ends were trimmed by 3 bases and 0 bases, with 13 bases remaining between them. The germline CDR1 and CDR2 sequences are SGDLS and YYNGEE. The CDR3 runs 16 residues. The CDR3 coding sequence is TGTGCCAGCAGCGGTCCTAGCGTTAGCTCCTACAATGAGCAGTTCTTC. Amino acid sequence: CASSGPSVSSYNEQFF.

This clone was observed a few times. This chain connects TRBV4-3 to TRBJ2-2, with 8 positions matching TRBD2. Germline CDR1 is LGHNA and CDR2 is YSLEER. Losses at the gene ends were 4 bases for V and 3 bases for J; bases not matched to a gene: 1. The CDR3 is made up of 14 amino acids. The CDR3 region is CASSPGLDTGELFF. The CDR3 DNA reads TGCGCCAGCAGCCCGGGACTAGACACCGGGGAGCTGTTTTTT.

This sequence joins TRBV29-1 and TRBJ2-7, with 9 bases that match TRBD1. CDR1 and CDR2 (germline): SQVTM, ANQGSEA. The ends lost 6 bases at V and 0 bases at J; junction bases unmatched: 3. The CDR3 is made up of 13 amino acids. This CDR3 reads CSVRDRDSYEQYF. In nucleotides, the CDR3 is TGCAGCGTCCGGGACAGGGACTCCTACGAGCAGTACTTC.

Worth noting for this clone: At one of its ends the junction is not consistent with the germline gene, which may arise from a read error. The gene calls are TRBV7-7 and TRBJ2-1, with TRBD2 identical over 10 bases. CDR1 and CDR2 from the germline V gene are SSHAT and FNYEAQ (reference sequence). The CDR3 runs to 18 residues. CDR3 sequence (DNA): TGTGCTAGCAGCTTAGTTCCTAGCGGGAGTGGTTCCTACAATGAGCAGTTCTTC. Encoded protein: CASSLVPSGSGSYNEQFF.

Of note for this clone: One end of the junction is discordant with germline, which a read error may explain. The chain joins TRBV7-9 to TRBJ1-1; the match to TRBD1 covers 7 bases. This CDR3 spans 15 amino acids. From germline, CDR1 is SEHNR and CDR2 FQNEAQ (reference sequence). In DNA form, the CDR3 reads TGTTCCAGCAGCTTAGCGGGACAGATAGACACTGAAGCTTTCTTT. It translates to CSSSLAGQIDTEAFF.